This TCR beta chain derives from a study of patients with pleural tuberculosis. This clonotype was counted ten times or more. TCRdb passed the reads through MiXCR, listing each CDR3 protein once. The top ten hold 16% of the sample, which has some 48,000 distinct CDR3 sequences, 5.5% to 8% seen once. The CDR3 covers 12 residues. V lost 4 bases and J lost 7, with 8 bases in between. The germline V gene encodes CDR1 SNHLY and CDR2 FYNNEI. The source of this sequence is a human donor with pleural tuberculosis. The rearrangement links TRBV2 to TRBJ1-3; D uncertain. The CDR3 nucleotides read TGTGCCAGCAGTGCAGAGAGCAACACCATATATTTT. It yields the protein CASSAESNTIYF. The full variable domain, its missing parts supplied by reference TRBV2 and TRBJ1-3, is EPEVTQTPSHQVTQMGQEVILRCVPISNHLYFYWYRQILGQKVEFLVSFYNNEISEKSEIFDDQFSVERPDGSNFTLKIRSTKLEDSAMYFCASSAESNTIYFGEGSWLTVV.